This TCR beta chain was profiled in a study of shared clonotypes between healthy human individuals. Study-wide results and caveats: Measured sharing among donors was expected to vary with sequencing depth. Sampling covered nothing but blood. Tissue TCR repertoires likely differ from those found in blood.

Genomic DNA from each subset was divided evenly over several immunoSEQ plates. The protocol was immunoSEQ multiplex PCR, while the TCRdb copy is restricted to in-frame clones and leaves out a portion. This sample carries some 980,000 clones, over 75% of them seen once, and the ten largest clones take approximately 1.5%. The germline V gene encodes CDR1 LNHDA and CDR2 SQIVND (reference sequence). V shed 8 bases and J shed 0 bases, with 10 bases lying between them. The CDR3 length is 13 residues. About this clone itself: Antigen specificity is unknown.

The receptor was derived from a man between 18 and 35 years old in good health. Sequenced: memory CD4+ T cells sorted from blood. Sample subset: CD45RA-negative fraction. The chain uses TRBV19 and TRBJ1-1; D may be TRBD1 (5 bases). The CDR3 bases are TGTGCCAGTTCGGACAACATGAACACTGAAGCTTTCTTT. It yields the protein CASSDNMNTEAFF. Full variable domain (missing parts from reference TRBV19 and TRBJ1-1): DGGITQSPKYLFRKEGQNVTLSCEQNLNHDAMYWYRQDPGQGLRLIYYSQIVNDFQKGDIAEGYSVSREKKESFPLTVTSAQKNPTAFYLCASSDNMNTEAFFGQGTRLTVV.